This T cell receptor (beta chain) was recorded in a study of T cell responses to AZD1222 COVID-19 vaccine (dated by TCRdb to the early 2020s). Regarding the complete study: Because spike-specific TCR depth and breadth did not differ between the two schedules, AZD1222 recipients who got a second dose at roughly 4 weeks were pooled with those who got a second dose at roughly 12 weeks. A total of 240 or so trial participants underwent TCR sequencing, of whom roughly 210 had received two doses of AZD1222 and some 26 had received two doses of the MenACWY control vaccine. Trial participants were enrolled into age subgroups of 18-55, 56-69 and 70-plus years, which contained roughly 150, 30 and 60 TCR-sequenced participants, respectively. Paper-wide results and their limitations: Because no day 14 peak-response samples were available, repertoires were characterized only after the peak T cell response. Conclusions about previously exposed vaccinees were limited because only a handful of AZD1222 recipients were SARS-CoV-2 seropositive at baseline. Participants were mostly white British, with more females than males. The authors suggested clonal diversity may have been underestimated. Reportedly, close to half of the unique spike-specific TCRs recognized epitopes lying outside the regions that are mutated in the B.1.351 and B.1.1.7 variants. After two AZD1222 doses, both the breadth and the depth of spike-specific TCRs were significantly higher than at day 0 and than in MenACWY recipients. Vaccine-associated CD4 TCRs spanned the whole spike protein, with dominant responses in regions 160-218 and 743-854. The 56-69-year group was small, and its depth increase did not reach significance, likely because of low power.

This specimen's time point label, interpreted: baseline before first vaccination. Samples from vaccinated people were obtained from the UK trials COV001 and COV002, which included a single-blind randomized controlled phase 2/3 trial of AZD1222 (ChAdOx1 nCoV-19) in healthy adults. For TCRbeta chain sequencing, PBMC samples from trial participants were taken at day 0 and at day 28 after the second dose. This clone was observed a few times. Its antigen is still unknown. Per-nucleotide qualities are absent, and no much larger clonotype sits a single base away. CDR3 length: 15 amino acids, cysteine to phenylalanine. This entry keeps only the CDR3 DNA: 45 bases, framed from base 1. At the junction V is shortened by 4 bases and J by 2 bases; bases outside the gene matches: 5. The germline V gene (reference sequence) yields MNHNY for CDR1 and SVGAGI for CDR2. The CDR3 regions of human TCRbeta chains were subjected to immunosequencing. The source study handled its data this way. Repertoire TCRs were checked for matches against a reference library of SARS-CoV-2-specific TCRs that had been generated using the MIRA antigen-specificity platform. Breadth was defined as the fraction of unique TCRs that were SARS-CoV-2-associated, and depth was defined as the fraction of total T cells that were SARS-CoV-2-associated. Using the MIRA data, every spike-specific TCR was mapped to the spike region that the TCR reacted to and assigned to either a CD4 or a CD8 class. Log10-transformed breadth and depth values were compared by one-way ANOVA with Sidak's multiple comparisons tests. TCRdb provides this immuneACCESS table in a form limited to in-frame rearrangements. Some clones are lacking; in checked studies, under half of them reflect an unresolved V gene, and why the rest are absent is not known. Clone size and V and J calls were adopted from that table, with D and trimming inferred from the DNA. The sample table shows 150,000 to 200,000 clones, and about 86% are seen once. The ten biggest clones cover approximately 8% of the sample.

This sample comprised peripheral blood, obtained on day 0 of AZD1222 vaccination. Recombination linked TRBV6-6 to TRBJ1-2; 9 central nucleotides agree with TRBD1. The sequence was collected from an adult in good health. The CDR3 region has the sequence CASSLAGTGNYGYTF. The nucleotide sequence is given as TGTGCCAGCAGTTTGGCCGGGACAGGGAACTATGGCTACACCTTC.